A single sample is the source of the 21 T cell receptor beta chains below, sequenced in a study of OX40 agonist ivuxolimab in advanced cancers. Generated by immunoSEQ multiplex PCR, the TCRdb table keeps only in-frame clones and is missing some. The repertoire holds about 62,000 clones, with 85% as singletons. The sample here was CD4+ or CD8+ T cells sorted from blood, taken in a trial of the OX40 agonist ivuxolimab. These receptors all stem from an adult with an advanced solid tumor such as melanoma, head and neck, liver or kidney cancer.

CDR3: CASRPYAYEQYF. The CDR3 bases are TGTGCCAGCAGACCCTATGCCTACGAGCAGTACTTC. The chain carries TRBV27 and TRBJ2-7; D is unclear. From germline, CDR1 is MNHEY and CDR2 SMNVEV (reference sequence). The V gene lost 6 bases and the J gene lost 2 bases, with 8 bases spanning the gap. CDR3 length equals 12 residues.

V usage is TRBV9 and J usage is TRBJ2-5, with D possibly TRBD2 on 5 matching bases. This CDR3 is 16 amino acids long. CDR1 is SGDLS and CDR2 is YYNGEE in the germline V gene. Trimming stripped 4 bases from V and 2 bases from J, with 18 bases between. This chain's CDR3 is CASSSRGAAPQETQYF. Here the CDR3 DNA reads TGTGCCAGCAGCTCCCGGGGAGCTGCGCCTCAAGAGACCCAGTACTTC.

J is TRBJ2-3 and V is TRBV4-1; D tentatively fits TRBD1 or TRBD2 (5 bases each). Trimming cost V 4 bases and J 4 bases, with 12 bases left between them. The CDR3 extends over 14 amino acids. Germline CDR1 is MGHRA and CDR2 is YSYEKL. This CDR3 reads CASSPERGSDTQYF. The CDR3 coding sequence is TGCGCCAGCAGCCCCGAACGGGGCTCAGATACGCAGTATTTT.

This clone was detected only a few times. The chain combines TRBV19 with TRBJ1-4; D gene ambiguous. This CDR3 is 15 amino acids long. Trimming left V 5 bases short and J 8 bases short, with 18 bases between. From germline, CDR1 is LNHDA and CDR2 SQIVND (reference sequence). The CDR3 DNA sequence: TGTGCCAGTAGTCTTTCCGGGATGCGAAACGAAAAACTGTTTTTT. Its translation: CASSLSGMRNEKLFF.

CDR3 protein: CASSLAPVMNTEAFF. The CDR3 DNA sequence: TGTGCCAGCAGCTTAGCCCCAGTCATGAACACTGAAGCTTTCTTT. The rearrangement links TRBV13 to TRBJ1-1; D gene unclear. CDR3 length equals 15 residues. Germline loops: CDR1 PRHDT, CDR2 FYEKMQ (reference sequence). V gave up 1 base and J gave up 0 bases, with 9 bases separating them.

The J gene is TRBJ1-2, the V gene TRBV6-6; D remains ambiguous. The CDR3 consists of 15 residues. CDR1 is MNHNY and CDR2 is SVGAGI in the germline V gene (reference sequence). V was cut by 6 bases and J by 1 base, with 15 bases left in between. The CDR3 region has the DNA TGTGCCAGCAGAAAAAAAGGGATTCTTAACTATGGCTACACCTTC. Protein product: CASRKKGILNYGYTF.

In this sample, this clone turned up once. The chain carries TRBV14 and TRBJ2-5; 13 nucleotides match TRBD2. This CDR3 is built from 17 residues. The junction had 6 bases not matched to a gene; V was cut back by 4 bases and J by 1 base. Germline V lookup: CDR1 SGHDN, CDR2 FVKESK. For the CDR3, the DNA is TGTGCCAGCAGCCCGGGACTAGCGGGACGAGGCCAAGAGACCCAGTACTTC. Its translation: CASSPGLAGRGQETQYF.

The genes are TRBV9 and TRBJ1-2; 9 nucleotides match TRBD1. Per germline, CDR1 SGDLS and CDR2 YYNGEE. This CDR3 spans 14 amino acids. Germline trimming cut 4 bases from V and 7 bases from J; bases unmatched to any gene: 8. The CDR3 nucleotides are TGTGCCAGCAGCTCAGGGACAGGGTCGGGTGGCTACACCTTC. Translation gives CASSSGTGSGGYTF.

In the case of this clone: Within the sample, other DNA sequences also encode this same CDR3. The chain uses TRBV5-4 and TRBJ2-3, with no clear D. Germline loops: CDR1 SGHNT, CDR2 YYREEE (reference sequence). The CDR3 loop spans 13 amino acids. V gave up 4 bases and J gave up 0 bases, with 6 bases separating them. CDR3 in DNA: TGTGCCAGCAGCCTGGGGAGCACAGATACGCAGTATTTT. It translates to CASSLGSTDTQYF.

The chain carries TRBV5-1 and TRBJ2-7; 8 bases are a match to TRBD1. V dropped 4 bases and J dropped 3; count of bases not matched to a gene: 3. The CDR3 spans 13 residues. Germline CDR1 and CDR2: SGHRS and YFSETQ. The CDR3 DNA sequence: TGCGCCAGCAGCCTAACAGGGGGCTACGAGCAGTACTTC. The encoded protein is CASSLTGGYEQYF.

The J gene is TRBJ1-2, the V gene TRBV9, with 9 bases aligning to TRBD1. This CDR3 is built from 15 residues. Germline V gives CDR1 SGDLS, CDR2 YYNGEE. The trim removed 3 bases at V and 7 bases at J, leaving 10 bases unmatched. The CDR3 nucleotides are TGTGCCAGCAGCGCTCGGACAGGGGCACTGGGTGGCTACACCTTC. Amino acid sequence: CASSARTGALGGYTF.

This clone was counted a single time. The chain couples TRBV7-9 to TRBJ2-5; 8 bases match TRBD2. Germline V gives CDR1 SEHNR, CDR2 FQNEAQ (reference sequence). V was pared by 1 base and J by 4 bases, with 5 bases of the junction left unmatched. The CDR3 spans 15 residues. CDR3 residues: CASSLVGRAAETQYF. Written as DNA, the CDR3 is TGTGCCAGCAGCTTAGTCGGGAGGGCCGCAGAGACCCAGTACTTC.

The chain uses TRBV7-9 and TRBJ2-5, with 9 bases fitting TRBD2. CDR3 length: 15 amino acids. After removal of 3 bases from V and 1 base from J, the junction contained 3 bases not matched to a gene. CDR1 and CDR2 (germline): SEHNR, FQNEAQ (reference sequence). CDR3 protein: CASSFPSGAQETQYF. In DNA form, the CDR3 reads TGTGCCAGCAGCTTCCCTAGCGGGGCCCAAGAGACCCAGTACTTC.

The chain links TRBV27 to TRBJ2-7; D possibly corresponds to TRBD1 (5 bases). Trimming took off 1 base at V and 5 bases at J, with 12 bases between the two ends. CDR1 is MNHEY and CDR2 is SMNVEV in the germline V gene (reference sequence). This CDR3 contains 14 residues. The chain's CDR3 is CASSLFHETDEQYF. CDR3 DNA: TGTGCCAGCAGTTTATTTCACGAGACAGACGAGCAGTACTTC.

This chain links TRBV15 with TRBJ2-7; D is ambiguous. The CDR3 has 16 residues. Trimming stripped 3 bases from V and 5 bases from J, with 20 bases between. CDR1 LNHNV and CDR2 YYDKDF come from the germline V gene (reference sequence). In DNA, the CDR3 is TGTGCCACCAGCAGGCGGCTGGGCCGCCTTCCTGACGAGCAGTACTTC. Translating it yields CATSRRLGRLPDEQYF.

The chain employs TRBV6-6 and TRBJ1-2, with a possible D match to TRBD1 (5 bases). Germline V gene sequence: CDR1 MNHNY, CDR2 SVGAGI (reference sequence). Trimming took 6 bases from V and 3 from J, leaving 14 bases between them. The CDR3 is 14 residues long. CDR3 in DNA: TGTGCCAGCAGCCCCCGGGCGGGGGACTATGGCTACACCTTC. It translates to CASSPRAGDYGYTF.

The chain has TRBV7-3 and TRBJ2-2; no clear D. CDR1 is SGHTA, CDR2 FQGTGA, per germline. V lost 0 bases, J lost 4 bases, and 6 bases lay in between. This CDR3 is 14 amino acids long. CDR3 nucleotide sequence: TGTGCCAGCAGCTTAACGTATGGCACCGGGGAGCTGTTTTTT. This gives the protein CASSLTYGTGELFF.

The chain combines TRBV9 with TRBJ1-3, with D unresolved. The germline gives CDR1 SGDLS, CDR2 YYNGEE. The V and J ends lost 4 bases and 4 bases respectively, with 15 bases between them. The CDR3 loop spans 15 amino acids. In DNA, the CDR3 is TGTGCCAGCAGCTCCGCTAGGGTTCACGGAAACACCATATATTTT. Translation: CASSSARVHGNTIYF. Looking up the rest from reference TRBV9 and TRBJ1-3 gives the full variable domain: DSGVTQTPKHLITATGQRVTLRCSPRSGDLSVYWYQQSLDQGLQFLIQYYNGEERAKGNILERFSAQQFPDLHSELNLSSLELGDSALYFCASSSARVHGNTIYFGEGSWLTVV.

In nucleotides, the CDR3 is TGTGCCAGCAGCAGAGGAGGGGGGGCCTTCTCTGGGGCCAACGTCCTGACTTTC. Its protein product is CASSRGGGAFSGANVLTF. V usage is TRBV7-9 and J usage is TRBJ2-6; TRBD2 might be the D (7 bases). Germline CDR1 and CDR2: SEHNR and FQNEAQ (reference sequence). This CDR3 contains 18 residues. Trimming shortened V by 5 bases and J by 0 bases, and 17 bases separated the two germline ends.

The gene calls are TRBV19 and TRBJ1-1, with D maybe TRBD1 (5 bases). V lost 4 bases, J lost 0 bases, and 12 bases lay in between. The CDR3 contains 15 residues. Germline CDR1 is LNHDA and CDR2 is SQIVND (reference sequence). The DNA of the CDR3 is TGTGCCAGTAGTACACCGACAGTCATGAACACTGAAGCTTTCTTT. Residues: CASSTPTVMNTEAFF.

The chain couples TRBV11-2 to TRBJ2-1, with D possibly matching TRBD1 (6 bases). Trimming took 6 bases from V and 7 from J, leaving 16 bases between them. This CDR3 has 14 residues. Germline-derived CDR1 and CDR2 are SGHAT and FQNNGV. The CDR3 reads CASRTWGLGNEQFF. The CDR3, as DNA: TGTGCCAGCAGGACCTGGGGGCTGGGGAATGAGCAGTTCTTC.